These 31 T cell receptor beta chains were all obtained from the same sample, sequenced in a study of T-cell reconstitution after alpha-beta-depleted transplantation in children. Unique molecular identifiers featured in how the TCRbeta library was prepared. Using its own MiXCR run on the PCR reads, TCRdb lists one record per CDR3 protein. The profile shows fewer than 700,000 distinct CDR3 sequences, roughly 23% of them singletons. This specimen was PBMCs, mostly from graft donor cells, taken 360 days after TCRalphabeta/CD19-depleted stem cell transplant. Source of these receptors: a boy less than two years old who had a stem cell transplant for acute myeloid leukemia, so the T cells may come from the graft donor.

The CDR3 protein is CASSDNGANNYGYTF. The CDR3 DNA sequence: TGTGCCAGCAGCGACAACGGGGCTAACAACTATGGCTACACCTTC. J is TRBJ1-2 and V is TRBV11-2, with a tentative D call TRBD1 (5 bases). The germline V gene encodes CDR1 SGHAT and CDR2 FQNNGV. V gave up 5 bases and J gave up 2 bases, with 15 bases separating them. There are 15 residues in the CDR3.

The chain combines TRBV4-1 with TRBJ1-1; D gene ambiguous. Trimming cost V 0 bases and J 7 bases, with 18 bases left between them. Per germline, CDR1 MGHRA and CDR2 YSYEKL. The CDR3 extends over 16 amino acids. The CDR3 DNA reads as TGCGCCAGCAGCCAAGATGAACGGGGTCTTCGGGGTGAAGCTTTCTTT. As protein: CASSQDERGLRGEAFF.

The rearrangement links TRBV12-3 or TRBV12-4 to TRBJ2-1; 7 nucleotides match TRBD2. Trimming cost V 3 bases and J 5 bases; bases outside gene matches: 7. CDR3 length: 15 residues. The CDR3 DNA reads as TGTGCCAGCAGTTTCCGGCCAGCGGGGAACAATGAGCAGTTCTTC. Translation gives CASSFRPAGNNEQFF.

The gene calls are TRBV25-1 and TRBJ1-4, with D maybe TRBD1 (5 bases). The V and J ends lost 4 bases and 5 bases respectively, with 11 bases between them. This CDR3 contains 14 residues. Germline V gives CDR1 MGHDK, CDR2 SYGVNS. The CDR3 loop is CASSAGGTNEKLFF. CDR3 in DNA: TGTGCCAGCAGTGCTGGGGGAACAAATGAAAAACTGTTTTTT.

Remarks on this clonotype: Being one base from a much bigger clone, this may be a read error. The chain recombines TRBV12-3 or TRBV12-4 with TRBJ2-1; D is unclear. This CDR3 comprises 12 residues. The germline V and J ends were trimmed by 7 bases and 0 bases, with 4 bases remaining between them. For the CDR3, the DNA is TGTGCCAGCAACCTCTCCTACAATGAGCAGTTCTTC. Its translation: CASNLSYNEQFF.

This clonotype was detected ten times or more. CDR3 in amino acids: CSASDGRAGKQGYEQYV. As DNA, the CDR3 is TGCAGTGCTAGTGACGGACGTGCAGGAAAACAGGGGTACGAGCAGTACGTC. This chain uses TRBV20-1 with TRBJ2-7; 7 nucleotides match TRBD1. Germline V CDR1 and CDR2: DFQATT, SNEGSKA (reference sequence). The ends lost 3 bases at V and 4 bases at J; junction bases unmatched: 18. The CDR3 length is 17 residues.

This chain uses TRBV7-9 with TRBJ2-3, with D possibly called TRBD1 or TRBD2 (5 bases each). The V gene's germline CDR1 is SEHNR and CDR2 FQNEAQ (reference sequence). V was cut by 3 bases and J by 2 bases, with 12 bases left in between. The CDR3 runs to 15 residues. CDR3 bases: TGTGCCAGCAGCTTGGGGAGTGGGGCCACAGATACGCAGTATTTT. Translating it yields CASSLGSGATDTQYF.

This clonotype has only a few counts. Just one base apart from a much larger clone, this may be a read error. The chain links TRBV29-1 to TRBJ2-7; TRBD2 agrees at 7 bases. V gave up 4 bases and J gave up 2 bases; unmatched junction bases: 2. Germline lookup yields CDR1 SQVTM and CDR2 ANQGSEA. The CDR3 is made up of 12 amino acids. The CDR3 bases are TGCAGCGTTGTGGGGGGGACCTACGAGCAGTACTTC. This translates into CSVVGGTYEQYF.

This clonotype was picked up a small number of times. The chain uses TRBV20-1 and TRBJ1-4, with 10 nucleotides matching TRBD1. Germline loops: CDR1 DFQATT, CDR2 SNEGSKA (reference sequence). V was pared by 6 bases and J by 7 bases, with 5 bases of the junction left unmatched. The CDR3 has 13 amino acids. This chain's CDR3 is CSATWDRGEKLFF. The CDR3 DNA is TGCAGTGCAACCTGGGACAGGGGTGAAAAACTGTTTTTT.

This clonotype was picked up many times. The chain links TRBV3-1 to TRBJ1-1; D is unclear. The CDR3 is 14 amino acids. Germline V gene lookup returns CDR1 LGHDT and CDR2 YNNKEL (reference sequence). V was trimmed by 1 base and J by 3 bases, leaving 9 bases between them. As DNA, the CDR3 is TGTGCCAGCAGCCAAGTGGGCCGTGACACTGAAGCTTTCTTT. As protein: CASSQVGRDTEAFF.

The CDR3: CASSLAGGSGDTQYF. The CDR3 DNA sequence: TGTGCCAGCAGTTTAGCGGGGGGATCGGGAGATACGCAGTATTTT. The V call is TRBV12-3 or TRBV12-4, the J call TRBJ2-3; possible D gene TRBD2, 6 bases. V was trimmed by 0 bases and J by 5 bases, leaving 12 bases between them. CDR3 length equals 15 residues.

The chain links TRBV10-3 to TRBJ2-4; 9 bases agree with TRBD1. CDR1 is ENHRY, CDR2 SYGVKD, per germline. V lost 4 bases and J lost 5; bases outside the gene matches: 0. This CDR3 is built from 13 residues. In DNA, the CDR3 is TGTGCCATCAGTGGGACAGGGGAAAACATTCAGTACTTC. This encodes CAISGTGENIQYF.

This clonotype has only one observation. Germline and junction disagree at one end, which may indicate a read error. The rearrangement joins TRBV11-2 to TRBJ2-1; D may be TRBD1 or TRBD2 (5 bases each). There are 14 residues in the CDR3. Germline values: CDR1 SGHAT, CDR2 FQNNGV. CDR3 coding DNA: TGTGCCAGCAGCCTAGAGCTTCCAGGGAGTGAGCAGTTCTTC. Translated: CASSLELPGSEQFF.

This chain connects TRBV7-2 to TRBJ1-5; 8 positions match TRBD1. The germline V gene encodes CDR1 SGHTA and CDR2 FQGNSA. The CDR3 is 15 amino acids. V shed 5 bases and J 4 bases; nucleotides not matched to a gene: 7. The CDR3 sequence: CASSPQGGANQPQHF. DNA for the CDR3: TGTGCCAGCAGCCCACAGGGGGGGGCGAATCAGCCCCAGCATTTT.

This clonotype has ten or more counts. The V call is TRBV30, the J call TRBJ2-7; D not resolved. Per the germline V gene, CDR1 is GTSNPN and CDR2 is SVGIG (reference sequence). The CDR3 totals 13 residues. The V and J ends lost 2 bases and 2 bases respectively, with 10 bases between them. CDR3 nucleotides: TGTGCCTGGAGTATAACGGGCACCTACGAGCAGTACTTC. It codes for CAWSITGTYEQYF.

This clonotype was seen many times. CDR3 region: CASSPSGTSLFF. CDR3 nucleotide sequence: TGTGCCAGCAGCCCGTCCGGGACTAGCTTGTTCTTC. The chain recombines TRBV7-9 with TRBJ2-1; 9 bases map to TRBD2. The V and J ends lost 5 bases and 15 bases, in that order; junction bases with no gene match: 8. This CDR3 has 12 residues. Germline V CDR1 and CDR2: SEHNR, FQNEAQ (reference sequence).

This clonotype was detected ten times or more. The chain joins TRBV20-1 to TRBJ2-5; no definite D call. The CDR3 spans 13 residues. The V end lost 6 bases, the J end lost 4 bases, and 15 bases lay between the germline ends. Germline CDR1 DFQATT, CDR2 SNEGSKA (reference sequence). The CDR3 loop reads CSATSLDGETQYF. The CDR3 DNA sequence: TGCAGTGCCACCTCCCTTGACGGAGAGACCCAGTACTTC.

This clonotype appeared a few times. The chain recombines TRBV18 with TRBJ2-1, with D maybe TRBD1 (5 bases). Trimming took off 4 bases at V and 4 bases at J, with 17 bases between the two ends. The CDR3 has 16 residues. In germline, CDR1 is KGHSH, CDR2 LQKENI. This chain's CDR3 is CASSQSGSIQYNEQFF. CDR3 coding DNA: TGTGCCAGCTCACAATCAGGGTCGATACAATACAATGAGCAGTTCTTC.

V gene TRBV12-3 or TRBV12-4 combines with J gene TRBJ2-3; no clear D gene. This CDR3 is built from 15 residues. Trimming took 6 bases from V and 2 from J, leaving 15 bases between them. CDR3 loop: CASSVTRNPTDTQYF. In DNA form, the CDR3 reads TGTGCCAGCAGCGTGACTCGAAACCCCACAGATACGCAGTATTTT.

This clonotype was seen ten or more times. This rearrangement joins TRBV10-3 to TRBJ2-5; D is perhaps TRBD1 or TRBD2 (5 bases each). With 4 bases removed from V and 2 bases from J, the gap between germline ends came to 17 bases. Germline V gene data show CDR1 as ENHRY and CDR2 as SYGVKD. The CDR3 consists of 16 residues. The CDR3 reads CAISGDRGLPQETQYF. CDR3 nucleotide sequence: TGTGCCATCAGTGGGGATCGGGGCCTCCCGCAAGAGACCCAGTACTTC.

The chain links TRBV29-1 to TRBJ2-3; D possibly uses TRBD1 or TRBD2 (5 bases each). The V end lost 4 bases, the J end lost 5 bases, and 16 bases lay between the germline ends. Germline loops: CDR1 SQVTM, CDR2 ANQGSEA. The CDR3 is made up of 14 amino acids. This CDR3 is CSVAGRPERDTQYF. The CDR3, as DNA: TGCAGCGTTGCGGGGCGGCCGGAAAGAGATACGCAGTATTTT.

This clonotype was detected many times. The J gene is TRBJ2-3, the V gene TRBV20-1; 9 nucleotides match TRBD2. Germline V gene sequence: CDR1 DFQATT, CDR2 SNEGSKA (reference sequence). V lost 2 bases and J lost 11; bases outside the gene matches: 14. This CDR3 is built from 15 residues. In DNA, the CDR3 is TGCAGTGCTAGAACCTCTGGCGGGGGGGCCCTTAAGCAGTATTTT. It is translated as CSARTSGGGALKQYF.

The chain couples TRBV20-1 to TRBJ2-7, with a weak D call TRBD1 (6 bases). Germline CDR1 DFQATT, CDR2 SNEGSKA (reference sequence). This CDR3 contains 16 residues. V shed 6 bases and J shed 5 bases, with 26 bases lying between them. The CDR3 here is CSANGRGHARLDEQYV. For the CDR3, the DNA is TGCAGTGCCAACGGCAGGGGCCATGCCAGGTTGGACGAGCAGTACGTC.

The sample holds one count of this clonotype. The DNA for the CDR3 is TGTGCCAGCAATCCCGAACCGGGACAGGGCCACGAGCAGTACTTC. Its protein product is CASNPEPGQGHEQYF. V and J are TRBV6-2 or TRBV6-3 and TRBJ2-7; 9 nucleotides agree with TRBD1. The germline gives CDR1 MNHEY, CDR2 SVGEGT. V lost 7 bases and J lost 5; bases outside the gene matches: 12. The CDR3 is made up of 15 amino acids.

There are a few counts of this clonotype. The chain has TRBV27 and TRBJ2-7, with D maybe TRBD1 (6 bases). This CDR3 is built from 13 residues. V was clipped by 5 bases and J by 4 bases, with 12 bases between them. CDR1 is MNHEY and CDR2 is SMNVEV in the germline V gene (reference sequence). CDR3 protein: CASSDTGLYEQYF. CDR3 nucleotide sequence: TGTGCCAGCAGTGATACAGGGTTGTACGAGCAGTACTTC.

V and J are TRBV7-2 and TRBJ2-4; 7 bases map to TRBD2. The CDR3 loop spans 16 amino acids. Germline V gene lookup returns CDR1 SGHTA and CDR2 FQGNSA. With 4 bases clipped from V and 3 bases from J, the junction kept 9 bases outside the gene matches. CDR3 sequence (DNA): TGTGCCAGCAGCTCGGGGGGTCCGACCTTCAAAAACATTCAGTACTTC. Protein: CASSSGGPTFKNIQYF. The full variable domain, in which reference TRBV7-2 and TRBJ2-4 provide the parts outside the CDR3, is GAGVSQSPSNKVTEKGKDVELRCDPISGHTALYWYRQSLGQGLEFLIYFQGNSAPDKSGLPSDRFSAERTGGSVSTLTIQRTQQEDSAVYLCASSSGGPTFKNIQYFGAGTRLSVL.

This clonotype has a handful of counts. This chain links TRBV7-2 with TRBJ2-1; D gene uncertain. Germline V CDR1 and CDR2: SGHTA, FQGNSA. This CDR3 has 16 amino acids. Between the trimmed V and J ends, which lost 1 base and 0 bases, there was a span of 10 bases. As DNA, the CDR3 is TGTGCCAGCAGCTTAGTGGGCTTAAGCTCCTACAATGAGCAGTTCTTC. Translation gives CASSLVGLSSYNEQFF.

J is TRBJ2-4 and V is TRBV6-4; no clear D. This CDR3 contains 17 residues. Trimming left V 2 bases short and J 0 bases short, with 14 bases between. Germline V gives CDR1 MRHNA, CDR2 SNTAGT. The chain's CDR3 is CASSDLDKTLAKNIQYF. CDR3 sequence (DNA): TGTGCCAGCAGTGACCTAGACAAGACGCTAGCCAAAAACATTCAGTACTTC.

This clonotype has only a few counts. The chain links TRBV7-2 to TRBJ2-3, with 9 nucleotides matching TRBD1. The germline gives CDR1 SGHTA, CDR2 FQGNSA. The CDR3 is 16 amino acids. V shed 4 bases and J 9 bases; nucleotides not matched to a gene: 14. The CDR3 sequence: CASSSPGQGQLGTQYF. In DNA, the CDR3 is TGTGCCAGCAGCTCGCCGGGACAGGGACAACTTGGGACGCAGTATTTT.

The J gene is TRBJ2-1, the V gene TRBV7-2; the match to TRBD2 covers 8 bases. The ends lost 5 bases at V and 8 bases at J; junction bases unmatched: 11. Germline CDR1 reads SGHTA; CDR2 reads FQGNSA. CDR3 size: 15 residues. The CDR3 here is CASSPAGTSTDEQFF. CDR3 DNA sequence: TGTGCCAGCAGCCCTGCCGGGACTAGTACCGATGAGCAGTTCTTC.

Many counts were recorded for this clonotype. The chain uses TRBV29-1 and TRBJ1-2, with D perhaps matching TRBD1 (5 bases). Trimming took 1 base from V and 8 from J, leaving 11 bases between them. Germline V CDR1 and CDR2: SQVTM, ANQGSEA. This CDR3 comprises 12 residues. The DNA for the CDR3 is TGCAGCGTTGAAGGGTTCGGGGGAGGCTACACCTTC. As protein: CSVEGFGGGYTF.